The clone carrying this T cell receptor (beta chain) came up a few times. The antigen remains unidentified. TCRdb keeps only in-frame clones here, not all; method: immunoSEQ multiplex PCR. Of tens of thousands of clones detected, approximately 76% appear once; the ten largest clones hold under 25%. CDR3 size: 13 residues. V dropped 7 bases and J dropped 1; count of bases not matched to a gene: 4. Germline-derived CDR1 and CDR2 are SGHRS and YFSETQ. The sample comes from a study of OX40 agonist ivuxolimab in advanced cancers. Study overall: The drug used for patients, ivuxolimab, was an agonistic anti-OX40 (CD134) antibody. Participants averaged approximately 65 years of age (range roughly 23 to 85) and were roughly 80% male. Points from the study as a whole: In general, CD8+ T cells held more expanded clones than CD4+ did, on average. Low clonal expansion, among the lowest seen, marked partial responders at 0.1-3.0 mg/kg.

The starting material was CD4+ or CD8+ T cells sorted from blood, obtained in a trial of the OX40 agonist ivuxolimab. The sequence came from an adult with an advanced solid tumor such as melanoma, head and neck, liver or kidney cancer. This rearrangement joins TRBV5-1 to TRBJ1-1; 7 positions match TRBD1. CDR3 loop: CASQQGPNTEAFF. The CDR3 region has the DNA TGCGCCAGCCAACAGGGGCCGAACACTGAAGCTTTCTTT.